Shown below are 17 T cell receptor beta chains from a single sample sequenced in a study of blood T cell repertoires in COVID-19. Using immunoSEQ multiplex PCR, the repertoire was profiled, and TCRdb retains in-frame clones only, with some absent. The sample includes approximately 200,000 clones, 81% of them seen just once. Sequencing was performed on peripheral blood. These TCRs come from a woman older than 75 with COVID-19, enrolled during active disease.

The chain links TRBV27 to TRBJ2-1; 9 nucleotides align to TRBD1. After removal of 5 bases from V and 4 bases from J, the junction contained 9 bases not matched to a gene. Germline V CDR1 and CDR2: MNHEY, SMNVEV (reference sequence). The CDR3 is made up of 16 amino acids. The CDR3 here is CASSPTRGQGYNEQFF. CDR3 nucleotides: TGTGCCAGCAGTCCCACCCGAGGACAGGGGTACAATGAGCAGTTCTTC.

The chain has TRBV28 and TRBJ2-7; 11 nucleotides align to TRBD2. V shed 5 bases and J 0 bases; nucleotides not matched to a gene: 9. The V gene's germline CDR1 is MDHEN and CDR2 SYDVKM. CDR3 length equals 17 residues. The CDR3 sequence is CASSPPGLAGSSYEQYF. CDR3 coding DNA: TGTGCCAGCAGTCCCCCAGGACTAGCGGGTTCCTCCTACGAGCAGTACTTC.

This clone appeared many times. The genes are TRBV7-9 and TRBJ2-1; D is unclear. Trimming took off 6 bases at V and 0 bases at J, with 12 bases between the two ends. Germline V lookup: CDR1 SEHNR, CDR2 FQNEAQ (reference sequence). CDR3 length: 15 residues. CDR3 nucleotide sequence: TGTGCCAGCAGTCCCACATTGGTCTCCTACAATGAGCAGTTCTTC. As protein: CASSPTLVSYNEQFF. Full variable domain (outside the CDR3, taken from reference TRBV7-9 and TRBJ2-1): DTGVSQNPRHKITKRGQNVTFRCDPISEHNRLYWYRQTLGQGPEFLTYFQNEAQLEKSRLLSDRFSAERPKGSFSTLEIQRTEQGDSAMYLCASSPTLVSYNEQFFGPGTRLTVL.

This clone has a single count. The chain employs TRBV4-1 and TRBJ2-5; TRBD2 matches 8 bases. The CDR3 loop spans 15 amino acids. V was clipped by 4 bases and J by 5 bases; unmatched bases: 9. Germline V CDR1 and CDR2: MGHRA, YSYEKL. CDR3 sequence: CASSPALAALETQYF. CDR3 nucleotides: TGCGCCAGCAGCCCCGCACTAGCGGCTCTGGAGACCCAGTACTTC.

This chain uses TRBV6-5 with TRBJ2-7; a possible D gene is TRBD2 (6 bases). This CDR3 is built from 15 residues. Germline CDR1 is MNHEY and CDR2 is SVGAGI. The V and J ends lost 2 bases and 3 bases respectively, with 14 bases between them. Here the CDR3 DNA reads TGTGCCAGCAGTTACAACCTCCCGGGAGACTACGAGCAGTACTTC. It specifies CASSYNLPGDYEQYF.

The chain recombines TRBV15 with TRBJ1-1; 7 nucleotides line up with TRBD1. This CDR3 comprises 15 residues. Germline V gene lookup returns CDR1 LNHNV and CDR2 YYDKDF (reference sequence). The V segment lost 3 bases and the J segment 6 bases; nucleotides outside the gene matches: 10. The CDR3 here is CATSRAAGGIAEAFF. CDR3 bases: TGTGCCACCAGCAGGGCAGCAGGGGGGATCGCTGAAGCTTTCTTT.

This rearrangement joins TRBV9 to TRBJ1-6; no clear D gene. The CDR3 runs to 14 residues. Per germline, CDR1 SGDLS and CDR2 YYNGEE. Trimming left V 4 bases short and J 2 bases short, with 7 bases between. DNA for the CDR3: TGTGCCAGCAGCACAGACCCCTATAATTCACCCCTCCACTTT. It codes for CASSTDPYNSPLHF.

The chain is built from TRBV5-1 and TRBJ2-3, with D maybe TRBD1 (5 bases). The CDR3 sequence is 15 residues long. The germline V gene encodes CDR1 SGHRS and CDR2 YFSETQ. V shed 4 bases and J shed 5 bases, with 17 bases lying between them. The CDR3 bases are TGCGCCAGCAGCACACGACAAACAGGAATAGATACGCAGTATTTT. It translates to CASSTRQTGIDTQYF.

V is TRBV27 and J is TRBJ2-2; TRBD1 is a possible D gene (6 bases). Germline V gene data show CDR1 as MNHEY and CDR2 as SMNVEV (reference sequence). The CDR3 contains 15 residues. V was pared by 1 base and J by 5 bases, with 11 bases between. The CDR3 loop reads CASSLLGARTGELFF. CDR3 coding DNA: TGTGCCAGCAGTTTATTGGGGGCAAGGACCGGGGAGCTGTTTTTT.

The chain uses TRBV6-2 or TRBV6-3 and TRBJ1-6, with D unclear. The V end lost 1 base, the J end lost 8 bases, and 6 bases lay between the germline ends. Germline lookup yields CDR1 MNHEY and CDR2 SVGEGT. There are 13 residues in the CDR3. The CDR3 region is CASSYWSDSPLHF. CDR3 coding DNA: TGTGCCAGCAGTTACTGGTCGGATTCACCCCTCCACTTT.

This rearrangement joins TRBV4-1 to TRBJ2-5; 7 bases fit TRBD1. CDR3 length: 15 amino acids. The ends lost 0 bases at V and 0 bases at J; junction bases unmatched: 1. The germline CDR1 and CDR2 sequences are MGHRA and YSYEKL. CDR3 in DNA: TGCGCCAGCAGCCAAGAGGGACAGTACCAAGAGACCCAGTACTTC. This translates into CASSQEGQYQETQYF.

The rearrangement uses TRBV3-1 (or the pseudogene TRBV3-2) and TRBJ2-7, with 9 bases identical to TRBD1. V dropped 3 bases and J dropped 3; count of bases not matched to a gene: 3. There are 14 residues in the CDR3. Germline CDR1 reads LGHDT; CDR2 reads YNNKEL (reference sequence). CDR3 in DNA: TGTGCCAGCAGCCATCGGGACAGGGACTACGAGCAGTACTTC. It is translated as CASSHRDRDYEQYF.

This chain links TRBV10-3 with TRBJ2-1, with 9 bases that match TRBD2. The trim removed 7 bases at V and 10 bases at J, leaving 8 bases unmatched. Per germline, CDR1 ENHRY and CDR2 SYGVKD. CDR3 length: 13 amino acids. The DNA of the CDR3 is TGTGCCATCAATGGCGGGGGGGCTGACGAGCAGTTCTTC. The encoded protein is CAINGGGADEQFF.

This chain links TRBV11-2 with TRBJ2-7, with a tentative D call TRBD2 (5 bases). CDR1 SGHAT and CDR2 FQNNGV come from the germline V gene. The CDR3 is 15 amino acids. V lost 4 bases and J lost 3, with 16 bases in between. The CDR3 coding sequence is TGTGCCAGCAGCTCCCATCAGAGGGCCCGCTACGAGCAGTACTTC. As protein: CASSSHQRARYEQYF.

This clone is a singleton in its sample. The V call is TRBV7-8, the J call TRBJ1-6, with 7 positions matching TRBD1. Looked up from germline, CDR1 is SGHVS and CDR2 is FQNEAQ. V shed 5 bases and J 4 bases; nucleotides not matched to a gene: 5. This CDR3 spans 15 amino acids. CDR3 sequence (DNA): TGTGCCAGCAGCGAGCACAGGGGTTATAATTCACCCCTCCACTTT. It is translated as CASSEHRGYNSPLHF.

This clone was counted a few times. CDR3 sequence (DNA): TGTGCCAGCAGCCAACCGGGACAGGGGGCCTATGGCTACACCTTC. This encodes CASSQPGQGAYGYTF. The chain combines TRBV16 with TRBJ1-2, with 12 bases fitting TRBD1. V was clipped by 2 bases and J by 4 bases; unmatched bases: 2. Germline CDR1 reads KGHSY; CDR2 reads FQNENV. CDR3 length: 15 amino acids.

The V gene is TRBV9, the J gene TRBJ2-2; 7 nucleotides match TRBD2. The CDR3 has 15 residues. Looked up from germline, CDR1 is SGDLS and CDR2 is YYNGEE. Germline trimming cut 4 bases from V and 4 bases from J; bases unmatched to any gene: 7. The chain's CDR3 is CASSSSGARTGELFF. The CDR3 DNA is TGTGCCAGCAGCTCGAGCGGGGCTCGCACCGGGGAGCTGTTTTTT.